Detailed here is one TCR beta chain. Its antigen remains unknown. The sample comes from a study of T cells in localized non-small cell lung cancer. The CDR3 is 16 residues long. CDR1 is SGHNT, CDR2 YENEEA, per germline. With 1 base clipped from V and 6 bases from J, the junction kept 2 bases outside the gene matches. The assay was immunoSEQ multiplex PCR, and TCRdb's table has in-frame clones only and misses some. The table lists roughly 17,000 clones, around 89% of them singletons. Study outcomes and limitations: Adjacent lung was found to contain a median about 60 of the top 100 tumor clones. Uninvolved adjacent lung had higher T cell clonality than tumor and all other tissues.

The chain joins TRBV11-3 to TRBJ2-1; 14 nucleotides agree with TRBD2. The sequence came from a male donor aged 60 or over with stage II squamous cell lung carcinoma. The sample was peripheral blood, taken before any cancer treatment. The CDR3 bases are TGTGCCAGCAGCTTAGTTGGGACTAGCGGGAGCAATGAGCAGTTCTTC. This sequence encodes CASSLVGTSGSNEQFF. Filled out from reference TRBV11-3 and TRBJ2-1, the complete variable domain reads EAGVVQSPRYKIIEKKQPVAFWCNPISGHNTLYWYLQNLGQGPELLIRYENEEAVDDSQLPKDRFSAERLKGVDSTLKIQPAELGDSAVYLCASSLVGTSGSNEQFFGPGTRLTVL.